Below, one TCR beta chain is given with its context. These data originate in a study of blood T cell repertoires in COVID-19. Study-level information: Sites in the United States, Italy and Spain provided acute and convalescent COVID-19 samples.

Libraries were prepared by immunoSEQ multiplex PCR; TCRdb keeps only in-frame clonotypes and omits some of them. The sample lists 200,000 to 250,000 clones, around 84% seen once, with roughly 12% in the top ten. The V end was cut by 0 bases, the J end by 4 bases, with 9 bases between. The germline CDR1 and CDR2 sequences are SGHRS and YFSETQ. CDR3 size: 14 residues. This clonotype was sampled from a human donor in a cohort sampled during active COVID-19. The V gene is TRBV5-1, the J gene TRBJ2-3, with D perhaps TRBD2 (6 bases). The sequenced material came from peripheral blood. This CDR3 reads CASSLAGSADTQYF. The CDR3 DNA reads as TGCGCCAGCAGCTTGGCCGGGAGTGCAGATACGCAGTATTTT.